The clone carrying this T cell receptor beta chain appeared once. Germline and junction disagree at one end, which may indicate a read error. Germline values: CDR1 KGHSH, CDR2 LQKENI. This CDR3 is built from 14 residues. 60 Vbeta and 13 Jbeta primers were used in PCR. Here immunoSEQ multiplex PCR was the method, and the copy in TCRdb shows in-frame clones only, minus some. Found here are around 150,000 clones, roughly 81% of them singletons; the top ten hold about 13%. The sample originates from a study of cytomegalovirus exposure and HLA in healthy donors. J is TRBJ1-1 and V is TRBV18; D is unclear. The sequencing input was PBMCs. This receptor was identified in a woman in her 50s in good health and CMV-seronegative. The DNA of the CDR3 is TGTGCCAGCACACCAGCGGGGTCAGAGCTTGAAGCTTTCTTT. It codes for CASTPAGSELEAFF.